This is a list of T cell receptor beta chains from one sample in a study of cytomegalovirus exposure and HLA in healthy donors. TCRdb's copy holds only in-frame clones and misses some; the assay was immunoSEQ multiplex PCR. This repertoire shows some 97,000 clones, around 72% found once; its top ten account for 14%. Sequencing used PBMCs. These receptors originate from a male donor in good health and CMV-seropositive. CDR3s include the opening cysteine and the closing phenylalanine or tryptophan. D genes are given only for firm matches. Where a row states a size, it is once, few, many or the class of an expanded clone; other rows omit it.

J gene	V gene	clone size	D gene	CDR3 DNA	CDR3 protein
TRBJ1-4	TRBV7-9	NA	TRBD1	TGTGCCAGCAGCCGGACAGGGTCGAGGGAAAAACTGTTTTTT	CASSRTGSREKLFF
TRBJ1-1	TRBV14	NA	NA	TGTGCCAGCAGCCGGGGGAGGGTCACTGAAGCTTTCTTT	CASSRGRVTEAFF
TRBJ2-1	TRBV7-6	many	NA	TGTGCCAGCAGCGAGAAAGGGGCAGGGCAGCAGTTCTTC	CASSEKGAGQQFF
TRBJ1-4	TRBV6-6	NA	TRBD1	TGTGCCAGCAGTGGCGGGGACAGATCTAATGAAAAACTGTTTTTT	CASSGGDRSNEKLFF
TRBJ1-3	TRBV5-1	NA	TRBD1	TGCGCCAGCAGCTCCTGGACAGGGACTGGAAACACCATATATTTT	CASSSWTGTGNTIYF
TRBJ1-1	TRBV6-6	NA	NA	TGTGCCAGCAGCCCGAGAAATCTGAACACTGAAGCTTTCTTT	CASSPRNLNTEAFF
TRBJ2-2	TRBV27	NA	NA	TGTGCCAGCAGTCCGTGGGGGCGGGGGCCAACCGGGGAGCTGTTTTTT	CASSPWGRGPTGELFF
TRBJ1-1	TRBV11-3	NA	NA	TGTGCCAGCAGCCCAATGACTCACGGTGAAGCTTTCTTT	CASSPMTHGEAFF
TRBJ1-1	TRBV19	few	TRBD1	TGTGCCAGTAACTCAGGGGGAATGAACACTGAAGCTTTCTTT	CASNSGGMNTEAFF
TRBJ1-3	TRBV6-5	NA	NA	TGTGCCAGCAGTTACTCGACAGGTTGGGGTAACACCATATATTTT	CASSYSTGWGNTIYF
TRBJ2-1	TRBV19	NA	NA	TGTGCCAGTAGTAACGTGGAGGAGCAGTTCTTC	CASSNVEEQFF
TRBJ2-3	TRBV5-6	few	TRBD1	TGTGCCAGCAGCCAGGGACAGGGATACACAGATACGCAGTATTTT	CASSQGQGYTDTQYF
TRBJ2-7	TRBV9	NA	NA	TGTGCCAGCAGCCCCGGGAGCCTCTACGAGCAGTACTTC	CASSPGSLYEQYF
TRBJ1-4	TRBV2	NA	NA	TGTGCCAGCAGTGTTGCAGGGATAGAAAAACTGTTTTTT	CASSVAGIEKLFF
TRBJ2-1	TRBV6-5	NA	TRBD1	TGTGCCAGCAGTGCAGGGGGACAGGGCTACAATGAGCAGTTCTTC	CASSAGGQGYNEQFF
TRBJ2-6	TRBV7-9	NA	TRBD2	TGTGCCAGCAGTCCGGGGGGGTCCTCTGGGGCCAACGTCCTGACTTTC	CASSPGGSSGANVLTF
TRBJ1-2	TRBV7-2	NA	NA	TGTGCCAGCAGCCAAGACAGATCCTATGGCTACACCTTC	CASSQDRSYGYTF
TRBJ1-6	TRBV9	NA	NA	TGTGCCAGCAGCTCCGATTTGACAGGTTCTGACTATAATTCACCCCTCCACTTT	CASSSDLTGSDYNSPLHF
TRBJ1-5	TRBV7-8	NA	TRBD1	TGTGCCAGCAGCTTAACAGGGGCTGGCGGCAATCAGCCCCAGCATTTT	CASSLTGAGGNQPQHF
TRBJ1-2	TRBV9	NA	TRBD1	TGTGCCAGCAGTCCGGACGGGACAGTTAATGGCTACACCTTC	CASSPDGTVNGYTF
TRBJ1-2	TRBV7-2	NA	NA	TGTGCCAGCAGCCCGTGGGAGACCTATGGCTACACCTTC	CASSPWETYGYTF
TRBJ1-1	TRBV29-1	NA	NA	TGCAGCGTTGGGCCTCAGGGAGGGGCTGAAGCTTTCTTT	CSVGPQGGAEAFF
TRBJ1-1	TRBV7-7	NA	NA	TGTGCCAGCAGCTTAACTTTGAACACTGAAGCTTTCTTT	CASSLTLNTEAFF
TRBJ2-5	TRBV7-2	NA	NA	TGTGCCAGCAGCCGTGGCAGTCCGGGGACCCAGTACTTC	CASSRGSPGTQYF
TRBJ1-2	TRBV6-5	NA	NA	TGTGCCAGCAGTTACTATTCGGGTTCTGGCTACACCTTC	CASSYYSGSGYTF
TRBJ2-7	TRBV13	once	TRBD1	TGTGCCAGCAGCTGGGGACAGGGTGGATACGAGCAGTACTTC	CASSWGQGGYEQYF
TRBJ1-5	TRBV27	NA	NA	TGTGCCAGCAGTATTCTAGGTGACAGGTCCGGGGATCAGCCCCAGCATTTT	CASSILGDRSGDQPQHF
TRBJ2-5	TRBV25-1	NA	TRBD2	TGTGCCAGCAGTCCGGGGGGGGGCCAAGAGACCCAGTACTTC	CASSPGGGQETQYF
TRBJ2-7	TRBV28	NA	NA	TGTGCCAGCAGTTTCCACTACGAGCAGTACTTC	CASSFHYEQYF
TRBJ2-7	TRBV5-6	NA	NA	TGTGCCAGCAGTCCCCTCGGACAGTTCCACGAGCAGTACTTC	CASSPLGQFHEQYF
TRBJ2-3	TRBV4-2	few	TRBD2	TGTGCCAGCAGCCAAGTACGTAGCGGGGGACCCACAGATACGCAGTATTTT	CASSQVRSGGPTDTQYF
TRBJ1-1	TRBV5-1	NA	TRBD1	TGCGCCAGCAGCTTGAGGGGGGACAGGGAATTTTTGAACACTGAAGCTTTCTTT	CASSLRGDREFLNTEAFF
TRBJ1-5	TRBV5-6	NA	TRBD1	TGTGCCAGCAGCCGGGACAGGGGTAATCAGCCCCAGCATTTT	CASSRDRGNQPQHF
TRBJ2-7	TRBV4-3	once	TRBD1	TGCGCCAGCAGCCAAGATGGGACAGTTTCGAGCTCCTACGAGCAGTACTTC	CASSQDGTVSSSYEQYF
TRBJ1-2	TRBV30	NA	NA	TGTGCCTGGAGCCCGGGGGGAGGCTATGGCTACACCTTC	CAWSPGGGYGYTF
TRBJ2-1	TRBV19	NA	TRBD1	TGTGCCAGTGCCCCCGGGACAGGGTGTGAGCAGTTCTTC	CASAPGTGCEQFF
TRBJ2-3	TRBV7-9	NA	TRBD2	TGTGCCAGCAGCTCGCTTCCGGGACTAGCGGGGGCCGGGGATACGCAGTATTTT	CASSSLPGLAGAGDTQYF
TRBJ1-1	TRBV30	once	NA	TGTGCCTGGACCGGACTTCGGGGGGGTGTAGCTTTCTTT	CAWTGLRGGVAFF
TRBJ1-6	TRBV30	NA	NA	TGTGCCTGGAGTTCCGGGAGTGATTCACCCCTCCACTTT	CAWSSGSDSPLHF
TRBJ2-3	TRBV10-3	NA	TRBD2	TGTGCCATCAGTGTTAAGGCGGGGGGGCGAGGCACAGATACGCAGTATTTT	CAISVKAGGRGTDTQYF
TRBJ1-2	TRBV29-1	NA	NA	TGCAGCGTAGACGGGGGGATCTATGGCTACACCTTC	CSVDGGIYGYTF
TRBJ1-1	TRBV4-3	NA	NA	TGCGCCAGCAGCCGGGGGGGGTACGTTGCTGGAAACACTGAAGCTTTCTTT	CASSRGGYVAGNTEAFF
TRBJ1-1	TRBV19	few	NA	TGTGCCAGTAGTATAGGGGGCTTGGGCACTGAAGCTTTCTTT	CASSIGGLGTEAFF